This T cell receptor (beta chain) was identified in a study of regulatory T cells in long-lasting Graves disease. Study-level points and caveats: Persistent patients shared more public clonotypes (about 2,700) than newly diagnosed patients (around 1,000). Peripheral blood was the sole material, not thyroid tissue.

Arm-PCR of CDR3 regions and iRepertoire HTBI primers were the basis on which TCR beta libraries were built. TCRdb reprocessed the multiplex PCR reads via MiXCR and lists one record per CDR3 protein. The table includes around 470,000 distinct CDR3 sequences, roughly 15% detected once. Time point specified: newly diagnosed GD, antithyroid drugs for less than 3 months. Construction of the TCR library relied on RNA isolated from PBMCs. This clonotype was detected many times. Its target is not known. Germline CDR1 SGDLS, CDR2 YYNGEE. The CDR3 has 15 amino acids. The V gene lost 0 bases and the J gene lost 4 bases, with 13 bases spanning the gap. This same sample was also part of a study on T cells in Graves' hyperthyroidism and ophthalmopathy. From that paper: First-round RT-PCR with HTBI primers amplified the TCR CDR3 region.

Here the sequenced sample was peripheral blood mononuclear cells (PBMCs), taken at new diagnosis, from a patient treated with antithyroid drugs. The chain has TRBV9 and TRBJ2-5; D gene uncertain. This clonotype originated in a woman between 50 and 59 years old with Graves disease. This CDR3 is CASSVAPRVGETQYF. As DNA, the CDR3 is TGTGCCAGCAGCGTAGCCCCCCGGGTCGGAGAGACCCAGTACTTC.